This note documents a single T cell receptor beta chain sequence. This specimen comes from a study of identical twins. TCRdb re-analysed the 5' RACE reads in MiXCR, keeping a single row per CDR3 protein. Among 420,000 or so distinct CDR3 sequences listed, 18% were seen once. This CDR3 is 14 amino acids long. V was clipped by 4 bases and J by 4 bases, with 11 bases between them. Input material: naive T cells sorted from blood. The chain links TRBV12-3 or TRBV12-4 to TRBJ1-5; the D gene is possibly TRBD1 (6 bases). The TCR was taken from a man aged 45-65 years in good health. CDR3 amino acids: CASSSGQTNQPQHF. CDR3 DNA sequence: TGTGCCAGCAGTTCGGGACAAACAAATCAGCCCCAGCATTTT.